This TCR beta chain was observed in a study of shared clonotypes between healthy human individuals. Profiled with immunoSEQ multiplex PCR; TCRdb holds only in-frame clones, not every one. The sample shows roughly 410,000 clones, about 96% of them seen only once. Germline V gives CDR1 MDHEN, CDR2 SYDVKM. Deletions cut 4 bases from V and 2 bases from J, with 9 bases between. The CDR3 runs to 13 residues. Sequenced: memory CD8+ T cells sorted from blood. Noted subset: CD45RO+ cells pooled with CCR7-negative TemRA cells. This rearrangement joins TRBV28 to TRBJ2-7; D possibly matches TRBD1 or TRBD2 (5 bases each). The TCR comes from a man aged 25-45 years in good health. This CDR3 reads CASSSGRAYEQYF. The DNA for the CDR3 is TGTGCCAGCAGTTCAGGGCGGGCCTACGAGCAGTACTTC.